The TCR beta chain under discussion was sequenced for a study of shared clonotypes between healthy human individuals. This CDR3 has 16 residues. Trimming removed 4 bases from V and 9 bases from J; junction bases left unmatched: 15. Per the germline V gene, CDR1 is SEHNR and CDR2 is FQNEAQ (reference sequence). TCRdb keeps only in-frame clones here, not all; method: immunoSEQ multiplex PCR. In the table there are around 1,900,000 clones, just under 95% of which are singletons. Terminally differentiated effector memory CD45RA+ cells were left out of the naive CD8 fraction, which was CD45RO-negative and positively selected for CCR7.

The chain links TRBV7-9 to TRBJ2-1; 7 bases are shared with TRBD1. The source of this sequence is a man aged 18 to 29 in good health. Some clones in this sample may be carry-over from other donors' samples. The sample consisted of naive CD8+ T cells from PBMCs. The CDR3: CASSSRRQGSRFEQFF. The CDR3 DNA sequence: TGTGCCAGCAGCTCAAGAAGACAGGGAAGTAGGTTTGAGCAGTTCTTC.